This TCR beta chain was recovered during a study of cytomegalovirus exposure and HLA in healthy donors. The CDR3 loop spans 12 amino acids. Trimming took 5 bases from V and 6 from J, leaving 11 bases between them. CDR1 SNHLY and CDR2 FYNNEI come from the germline V gene. 60 Vbeta and 13 Jbeta primers were used in PCR. Repertoires were generated with immunoSEQ multiplex PCR, while TCRdb's copy carries only in-frame clones and drops some. The table has 95,000 to 150,000 clones, 81% seen once; the top ten hold 3% to 4%. This clonotype was obtained from a man aged 18-30 years in good health and CMV-seropositive. The chain recombines TRBV2 with TRBJ2-7; perhaps TRBD2 as D (5 bases). Sequencing input: PBMCs. The CDR3 loop is CASSRAESEQYF. Written as DNA, the CDR3 is TGTGCCAGCAGTCGAGCGGAGAGCGAGCAGTACTTC.